These 22 T cell receptor beta chains were all obtained from the same sample, sequenced in a study of T cells in Graves' hyperthyroidism and ophthalmopathy. Template material for amplifying TCR beta CDR3 regions consisted of RNA transcripts. During a first-round RT-PCR of the TCR CDR3, the HTBI primer set was used. TCRdb re-called the multiplex PCR reads through MiXCR, storing one row per CDR3 protein. The sample records some 720,000 distinct CDR3 sequences, over 15% being singletons. Sequenced: blood. These receptors were taken from a man aged 18 to 30 with Graves' hyperthyroidism.

This clonotype was seen more than once but under ten times. This rearrangement joins TRBV28 to TRBJ2-7; tentative D call: TRBD1 (7 bases). Trimming took 5 bases from V and 6 from J, leaving 26 bases between them. The germline V gene encodes CDR1 MDHEN and CDR2 SYDVKM. CDR3 length: 17 residues. CDR3: CASSPHPGGNPTGEQYF. Here the CDR3 DNA reads TGTGCCAGCAGTCCCCATCCAGGGGGGAATCCTACTGGCGAGCAGTACTTC.

J is TRBJ1-3 and V is TRBV12-3 or TRBV12-4, with 7 bases matching TRBD1. Trimming cost V 8 bases and J 0 bases; bases outside gene matches: 10. This CDR3 comprises 16 residues. As DNA, the CDR3 is TGTGCCAGCGGGGAACAGGGGACCCTCTCTGGAAACACCATATATTTT. This codes for CASGEQGTLSGNTIYF.

This clonotype was detected many times. This CDR3 reads CASSSQGRTYEQYF. The CDR3 nucleotides read TGTGCCAGCAGTTCACAGGGCCGCACCTACGAGCAGTACTTC. The V gene is TRBV12-3 or TRBV12-4, the J gene TRBJ2-7; TRBD1 is a possible D gene (6 bases). Trimming took 4 bases from V and 2 from J, leaving 12 bases between them. The CDR3 is 14 amino acids.

At least ten counts were recorded for this clonotype. J is TRBJ2-7 and V is TRBV4-1, with 11 nucleotides matching TRBD2. Germline loops: CDR1 MGHRA, CDR2 YSYEKL. V was clipped by 1 base and J by 4 bases; unmatched bases: 6. The CDR3 consists of 16 residues. The CDR3 region is CASSQVPLAGVYEQYF. DNA for the CDR3: TGCGCCAGCAGCCAAGTGCCACTAGCGGGAGTTTACGAGCAGTACTTC.

The table lists this clonotype with a few counts. This rearrangement joins TRBV5-1 to TRBJ2-3, with 8 bases aligning to TRBD1. Trimming cost V 4 bases and J 5 bases; bases outside gene matches: 6. In germline, CDR1 is SGHRS, CDR2 YFSETQ. CDR3 size: 14 residues. This chain's CDR3 is CASSQGTGIDTQYF. Here the CDR3 DNA reads TGCGCCAGCAGCCAAGGGACAGGTATAGATACGCAGTATTTT.

This clonotype has only a few counts. The genes are TRBV2 and TRBJ2-7; D gene uncertain. CDR3 length: 14 amino acids. The V end was cut by 4 bases, the J end by 8 bases, with 18 bases between. Germline loops: CDR1 SNHLY, CDR2 FYNNEI. CDR3 loop: CASSGWQLTNKQYF. The CDR3 DNA reads as TGTGCCAGCAGTGGGTGGCAGCTTACTAATAAGCAGTACTTC.

This clonotype was counted between two and nine times. The rearrangement uses TRBV28 and TRBJ2-7; D is undetermined. The CDR3 contains 13 residues. Germline loops: CDR1 MDHEN, CDR2 SYDVKM. V shed 5 bases and J shed 4 bases, with 12 bases lying between them. The CDR3 nucleotides read TGTGCCAGCAGTCAGGCCCAGGATTACGAGCAGTACTTC. Its translation is CASSQAQDYEQYF.

This clonotype was seen repeatedly, ten times or more. J is TRBJ2-2 and V is TRBV11-3; D gene unclear. V lost 10 bases to trimming and J lost 6 bases, with 12 bases between them. Germline-derived CDR1 and CDR2 are SGHNT and YENEEA. The CDR3 runs to 12 residues. CDR3 residues: CATKTGPGELFF. The CDR3 DNA is TGTGCCACTAAGACGGGTCCCGGGGAGCTGTTTTTT.

This clonotype was recorded at least ten times. V usage is TRBV11-2 and J usage is TRBJ2-1, with 9 positions matching TRBD2. Trimming removed 0 bases from V and 3 bases from J; junction bases left unmatched: 3. The CDR3 has 16 residues. Germline CDR1 reads SGHAT; CDR2 reads FQNNGV. Here the CDR3 reads CASSLDLAGFYNEQFF. The CDR3 nucleotides are TGTGCCAGCAGCTTAGACCTAGCGGGATTCTACAATGAGCAGTTCTTC.

The genes are TRBV18 and TRBJ2-7; 8 nucleotides align to TRBD1. The V segment lost 5 bases and the J segment 5 bases; nucleotides outside the gene matches: 8. CDR1 is KGHSH and CDR2 is LQKENI in the germline V gene. CDR3 length: 14 amino acids. The CDR3 coding sequence is TGTGCCAGCTCAGGGGACAGGAACAGCGACGAGCAGTACTTC. Translated: CASSGDRNSDEQYF. Together with reference TRBV18 and TRBJ2-7, the CDR3 gives the full variable domain: NAGVMQNPRHLVRRRGQEARLRCSPMKGHSHVYWYRQLPEEGLKFMVYLQKENIIDESGMPKERFSAEFPKEGPSILRIQQVVRGDSAAYFCASSGDRNSDEQYFGPGTRLTVT.

The chain couples TRBV20-1 to TRBJ1-2; the D is unclear. The CDR3 has 12 amino acids. CDR1 is DFQATT and CDR2 is SNEGSKA in the germline V gene (reference sequence). The V end was cut by 6 bases, the J end by 1 base, with 9 bases between. CDR3 nucleotide sequence: TGCAGTGCGGGCCCAGTTAACTATGGCTACACCTTC. Translating it yields CSAGPVNYGYTF.

This clonotype has at least ten counts. The V and J genes are TRBV2 and TRBJ2-1; D is undetermined. The CDR3 covers 15 residues. Germline V gene lookup returns CDR1 SNHLY and CDR2 FYNNEI. V was clipped by 3 bases and J by 1 base, with 10 bases between them. CDR3 residues: CASSDRRRSYNEQFF. The CDR3 region has the DNA TGTGCCAGCAGTGACAGACGGAGATCCTACAATGAGCAGTTCTTC.

This clonotype has just a few counts. The V gene is TRBV10-3, the J gene TRBJ2-3, with 7 bases that match TRBD2. In germline, CDR1 is ENHRY, CDR2 SYGVKD. CDR3 length: 15 amino acids. After removal of 6 bases from V and 1 base from J, the junction contained 7 bases not matched to a gene. CDR3 sequence (DNA): TGTGCCATCAGCTCTTCTAGCGGAGGCACAGATACGCAGTATTTT. Translation: CAISSSSGGTDTQYF.

This sequence joins TRBV5-5 and TRBJ2-7; maybe TRBD1 (6 bases). Germline loops: CDR1 SGHKS, CDR2 YYEKEE (reference sequence). V dropped 7 bases and J dropped 1 base, with 15 bases sitting between them. This CDR3 is 14 amino acids long. CDR3 bases: TGTGCCAGCCGTCAGGGGACCGAATCCTACGAGCAGTACTTC. Protein: CASRQGTESYEQYF.

This chain links TRBV7-3 with TRBJ1-3, with TRBD1 matching 9 bases. J gave up 3 bases and V 5 bases, and 5 bases lay outside the gene matches. There are 15 residues in the CDR3. Germline CDR1 and CDR2: SGHTA and FQGTGA. The CDR3 reads CASSPRTGVGNTIYF. The DNA of the CDR3 is TGTGCCAGCAGCCCCCGGACAGGGGTTGGAAACACCATATATTTT.

This chain links TRBV27 with TRBJ2-7; tentatively, D is TRBD1 or TRBD2 (5 bases each). From germline, CDR1 is MNHEY and CDR2 SMNVEV (reference sequence). V dropped 5 bases and J dropped 4 bases, with 18 bases sitting between them. There are 15 residues in the CDR3. CDR3: CASSHTGTPSYEQYF. DNA of the CDR3: TGTGCCAGCAGTCACACCGGGACCCCCTCATACGAGCAGTACTTC.

This clonotype was picked up a small number of times. The rearrangement links TRBV5-5 to TRBJ2-1, with D maybe TRBD1 (5 bases). The V gene's germline CDR1 is SGHKS and CDR2 YYEKEE (reference sequence). The CDR3 has 13 residues. Trimming left V 3 bases short and J 7 bases short, with 11 bases between. CDR3 nucleotides: TGTGCCAGCAGCTCCGACAGCCTGAATGAGCAGTTCTTC. Translating gives CASSSDSLNEQFF.

This clonotype was counted a few times. The genes are TRBV28 and TRBJ2-7; D may correspond to TRBD1 or TRBD2 (7 bases each). V gave up 8 bases and J gave up 1 base, with 18 bases separating them. Germline V gene lookup returns CDR1 MDHEN and CDR2 SYDVKM. The CDR3 is made up of 15 amino acids. The CDR3 DNA follows: TGTGCCAGCTCCCAGGCGGGGGACAGTTCCTACGAGCAGTACTTC. Translation: CASSQAGDSSYEQYF.

This chain connects TRBV20-1 to TRBJ2-5; 9 bases line up with TRBD2. The germline V gene encodes CDR1 DFQATT and CDR2 SNEGSKA (reference sequence). CDR3 length equals 13 residues. V dropped 7 bases and J dropped 2; count of bases not matched to a gene: 5. The CDR3 DNA reads TGCAGTGTGCTAGCGGGATGGCAAGAGACCCAGTACTTC. This translates into CSVLAGWQETQYF.

This clonotype was seen many times. Germline and junction disagree at one end, which may indicate a read error. The gene calls are TRBV5-1 and TRBJ2-3; D remains unclear. The CDR3 runs to 14 residues. Germline-derived CDR1 and CDR2 are SGHRS and YFSETQ. The CDR3 nucleotides read TGTGCCAGCAGTTTGGGTAGAAGCACAGATACGCAGTATTTT. As protein: CASSLGRSTDTQYF.

V is TRBV27 and J is TRBJ2-1; D unclear. The V gene lost 3 bases and the J gene lost 3 bases, with 9 bases spanning the gap. Germline CDR1 is MNHEY and CDR2 is SMNVEV (reference sequence). This CDR3 contains 14 residues. The DNA of the CDR3 is TGTGCCAGCAGTTTCGAACGCCTCTACAATGAGCAGTTCTTC. This translates into CASSFERLYNEQFF.

This clonotype was seen only a few times. The chain couples TRBV27 to TRBJ2-6, with 7 nucleotides matching TRBD1. CDR1 MNHEY and CDR2 SMNVEV come from the germline V gene (reference sequence). Trimming took 5 bases from V and 2 from J; bases not matched to a gene: 6. The length of the CDR3 is 16 residues. CDR3 bases: TGTGCCAGCAGTCATATTGGACAGGCTGGGGCCAACGTCCTGACTTTC. Translation gives CASSHIGQAGANVLTF.